This T cell receptor beta chain is from a study of neurological immune-mediated disorders (dated by TCRdb to the late 2010s). Some background on the complete study: Of the roughly 34 multiple sclerosis patients, approximately 31 had relapsing-remitting MS and 3 had secondary progressive MS. Of the 60 to 70 subjects in the cohort, some 14 were HAM/TSP patients, roughly 35 were multiple sclerosis patients, and around 20 were healthy controls. Longitudinal HAM/TSP donors and healthy donors each had 3 time-points at intervals of about 3-45 months. Peripheral blood TCR-beta repertoires from patients with HTLV-I-associated myelopathy (HAM/TSP), patients with multiple sclerosis, and healthy controls were compared in the study using UMI-based sequencing. The approximately 99 TCR-beta libraries included longitudinal samples, technical triplicates and paired sorted CD4+ and CD8+ T-cell subsets alongside PBMC samples. Points the paper makes about the study in general: Phylogenetic analysis grouped repertoires from 18 of 34 MS patients into a cluster of related CDR3 sequences, suggesting a possible repertoire-level signature. Across subjects, expanded clones never shared an identical CDR3 amino acid sequence, which suggests that the TCR-beta repertoires in every group were private. The MS cluster showed no association with clinical or MRI features, and the authors stated that larger cohorts are needed. The highest TCR clonal expansion was observed in HAM/TSP patients, whereas the lowest was observed in MS patients, even when compared with healthy controls.

As to this clonotype: Its antigen has not been determined. Per-nucleotide qualities are absent, and no much larger clonotype sits a single base away.

cDNA was synthesized by template-switch 5'RACE using a primer with a 10-nucleotide random unique molecular identifier that tagged each TCR transcript. Every sequencing run yielded over 180 million TCR-beta sequences covering 15-18 subjects. Total RNA was extracted with the RNeasy kit. The KAPA Real-time Library Amplification kit was used to amplify TCR-beta VDJ regions with primers for the TCR constant region and the 5'RACE anchor. A first PCR added sample indexes and Illumina adaptors, after which a second PCR increased the library yield. The roughly 650 bp TCR product was size-selected on a 2% E-gel SizeSelection system after Ampure bead purification. Library quality was checked on a Bioanalyzer, concentration was measured with Qubit, and libraries were quantified with the Kapa Library Quantification kit before pooling. Paired-end 2 x 150 bp sequencing of the libraries was performed on an Illumina HiSeq 2500. To increase sequence diversity, roughly 23-30% phiX was spiked into each library pool. Concerning the study's data processing: The quality-filtered reads were processed with the UMI-based MiGEC pipeline, whose error correction step removed more than 85% of the raw TCR sequences. VDJ genes were aligned to IMGT germline references, and each clonotype was defined by a unique CDR3 amino acid sequence together with V-J genes. Clonal expansion, Shannon diversity and CDR3 relatedness (CalcPairwiseDistances, ClusterSamples) were evaluated with VDJtools, and phylogenetic trees were built with CLCbio workbench. Using coefficient-of-variation modelling across technical triplicates, the study counted a clone as expanded if it had at least 8 unique UMIs. The public reads were reprocessed in TCRdb via fastp at Q25 and MiXCR, keeping in-frame beta chains. CDR3 protein duplicates are merged, each entry listing the most common genes and DNA. TCRdb's processing, not the authors', yielded these V and J calls. Here the sample has approximately 80,000 distinct CDR3 sequences; around 4.5% occur a single time. 5% to 6% of the sample comes from the top ten.

Germline trimming amounts to 5 bases on V and 3 bases on J, with 3 as the count of junction bases outside the gene matches. The CDR3 goes from the cysteine to the phenylalanine over 14 residues. Only the CDR3 DNA stays, 42 bases, in frame from base 1. As encoded in the germline V gene (reference sequence), CDR1 is MNHNY while CDR2 is SVGAGI. The sample's time point label is to be understood as: longitudinal time-point 3. For the unsorted PBMC libraries, 2 million PBMCs were stored in RNAlater at -80 degrees C until RNA extraction and were used to generate the libraries. The multiple sclerosis patients were enrolled in a US clinical protocol that evaluated disease progression with magnetic resonance imaging. Peripheral blood was subjected to Ficoll-Hypaque density gradient centrifugation to isolate PBMCs, which were then cryopreserved in liquid nitrogen.

The rearrangement combines TRBV6-6 with TRBJ1-4; TRBD1 agrees with 7 junctional bases. The receptor was isolated from a woman in her sixties with multiple sclerosis. Sequenced: PBMCs. The bases are TGTGCCAGCAGTCATGGACAGGCTAATGAAAAACTGTTTTTT. The resulting protein is CASSHGQANEKLFF.